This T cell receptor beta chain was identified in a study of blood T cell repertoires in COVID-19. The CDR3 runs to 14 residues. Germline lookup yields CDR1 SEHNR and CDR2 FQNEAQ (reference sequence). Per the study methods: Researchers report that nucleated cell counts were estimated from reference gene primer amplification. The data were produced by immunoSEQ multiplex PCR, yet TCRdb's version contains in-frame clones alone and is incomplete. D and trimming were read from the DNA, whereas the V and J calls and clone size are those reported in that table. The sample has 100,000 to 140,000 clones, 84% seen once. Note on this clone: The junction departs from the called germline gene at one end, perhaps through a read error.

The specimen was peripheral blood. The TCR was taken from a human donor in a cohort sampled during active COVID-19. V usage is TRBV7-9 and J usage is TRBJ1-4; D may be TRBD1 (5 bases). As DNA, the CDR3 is TGTACCAGCAGCTTAGGCAGGGAGGGTGAAAAACTGTTTTTT. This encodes CTSSLGREGEKLFF.